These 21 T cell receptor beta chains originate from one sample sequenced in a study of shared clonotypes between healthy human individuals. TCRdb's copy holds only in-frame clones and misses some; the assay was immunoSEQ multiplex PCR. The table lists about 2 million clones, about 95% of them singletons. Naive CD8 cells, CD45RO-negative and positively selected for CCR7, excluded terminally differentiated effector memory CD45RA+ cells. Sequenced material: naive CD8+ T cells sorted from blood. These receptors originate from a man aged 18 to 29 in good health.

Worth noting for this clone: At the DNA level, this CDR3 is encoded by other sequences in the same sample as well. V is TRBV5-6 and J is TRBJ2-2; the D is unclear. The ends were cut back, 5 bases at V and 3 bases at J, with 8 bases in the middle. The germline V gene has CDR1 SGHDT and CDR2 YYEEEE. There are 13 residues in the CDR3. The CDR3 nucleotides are TGTGCCAGCAGTCCCGGAGACACCGGGGAGCTGTTTTTT. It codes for CASSPGDTGELFF.

CDR3 protein: CATSRDRAYTEAFF. CDR3 DNA sequence: TGTGCCACCAGCAGAGACAGGGCGTACACTGAAGCTTTCTTT. The chain joins TRBV15 to TRBJ1-1, with D perhaps matching TRBD1 (5 bases). Trimming took off 0 bases at V and 3 bases at J, with 8 bases between the two ends. The CDR3 extends over 14 amino acids. Germline CDR1 reads LNHNV; CDR2 reads YYDKDF (reference sequence). Looking up the rest from reference TRBV15 and TRBJ1-1 gives the full variable domain: DAMVIQNPRYQVTQFGKPVTLSCSQTLNHNVMYWYQQKSSQAPKLLFHYYDKDFNNEADTPDNFQSRRPNTSFCFLDIRSPGLGDTAMYLCATSRDRAYTEAFFGQGTRLTVV.

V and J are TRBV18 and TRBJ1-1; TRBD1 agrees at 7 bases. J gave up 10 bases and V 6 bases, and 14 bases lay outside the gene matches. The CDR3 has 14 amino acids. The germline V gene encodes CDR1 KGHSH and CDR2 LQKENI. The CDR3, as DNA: TGTGCCAGCTCGCCGGACCGGGACAGCGAAGGAGCTTTCTTT. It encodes CASSPDRDSEGAFF.

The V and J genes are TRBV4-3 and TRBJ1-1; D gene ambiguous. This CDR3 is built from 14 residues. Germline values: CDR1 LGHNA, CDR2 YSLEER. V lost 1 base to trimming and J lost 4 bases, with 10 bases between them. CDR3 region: CASSQADSSTEAFF. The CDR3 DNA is TGCGCCAGCAGCCAAGCGGATTCGAGCACTGAAGCTTTCTTT.

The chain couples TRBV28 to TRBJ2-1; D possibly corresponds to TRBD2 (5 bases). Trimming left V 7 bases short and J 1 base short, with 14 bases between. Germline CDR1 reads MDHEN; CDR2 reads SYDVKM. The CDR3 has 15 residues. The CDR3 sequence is CASNIALTSYNEQFF. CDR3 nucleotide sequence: TGTGCCAGCAACATAGCGTTGACATCCTACAATGAGCAGTTCTTC.

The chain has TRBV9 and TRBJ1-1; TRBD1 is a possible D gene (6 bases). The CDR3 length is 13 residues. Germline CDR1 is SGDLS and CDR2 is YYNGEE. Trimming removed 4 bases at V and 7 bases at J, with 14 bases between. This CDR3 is CASSPPRGLEAFF. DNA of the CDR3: TGTGCCAGCAGCCCACCCCGGGGGCTTGAAGCTTTCTTT.

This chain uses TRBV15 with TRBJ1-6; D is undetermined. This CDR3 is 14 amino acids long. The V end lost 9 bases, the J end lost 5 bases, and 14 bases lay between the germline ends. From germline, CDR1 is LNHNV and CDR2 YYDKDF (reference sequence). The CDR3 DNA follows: TGTGCCACTGGGGTGGATCTTGATAATTCACCCCTCCACTTT. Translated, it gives CATGVDLDNSPLHF.

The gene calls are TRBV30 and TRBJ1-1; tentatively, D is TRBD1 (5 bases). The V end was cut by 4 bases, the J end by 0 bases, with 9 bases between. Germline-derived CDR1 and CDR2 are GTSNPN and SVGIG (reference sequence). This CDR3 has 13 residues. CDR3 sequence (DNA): TGTGCCTGGATGACAGTCCTGAACACTGAAGCTTTCTTT. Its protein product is CAWMTVLNTEAFF.

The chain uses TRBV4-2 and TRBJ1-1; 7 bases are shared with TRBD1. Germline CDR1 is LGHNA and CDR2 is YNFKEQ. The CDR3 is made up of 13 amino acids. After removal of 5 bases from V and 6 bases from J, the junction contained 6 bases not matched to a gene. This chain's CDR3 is CASSAGTASEAFF. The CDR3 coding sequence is TGTGCCAGCAGCGCCGGGACAGCGTCTGAAGCTTTCTTT.

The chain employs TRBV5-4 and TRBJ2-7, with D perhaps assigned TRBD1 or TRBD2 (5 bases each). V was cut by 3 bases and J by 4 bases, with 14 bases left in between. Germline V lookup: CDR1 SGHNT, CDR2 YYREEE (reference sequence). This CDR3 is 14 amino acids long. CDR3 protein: CASSSRDGLYEQYF. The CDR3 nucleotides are TGTGCCAGCAGCTCCCGGGACGGCCTATACGAGCAGTACTTC.

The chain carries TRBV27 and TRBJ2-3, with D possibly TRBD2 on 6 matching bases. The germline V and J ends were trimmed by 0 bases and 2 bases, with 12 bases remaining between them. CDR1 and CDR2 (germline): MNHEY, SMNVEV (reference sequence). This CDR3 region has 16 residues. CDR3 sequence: CASSLSPQRVTDTQYF. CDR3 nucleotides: TGTGCCAGCAGTTTATCGCCCCAGCGGGTCACAGATACGCAGTATTTT.

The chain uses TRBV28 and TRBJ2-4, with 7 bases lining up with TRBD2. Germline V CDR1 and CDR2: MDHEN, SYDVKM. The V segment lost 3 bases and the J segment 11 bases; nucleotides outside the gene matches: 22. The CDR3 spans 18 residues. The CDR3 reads CASSFPNGEGLPKTFQYF. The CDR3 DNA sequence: TGTGCCAGCAGTTTTCCCAATGGGGAGGGACTGCCAAAAACATTTCAGTACTTC.

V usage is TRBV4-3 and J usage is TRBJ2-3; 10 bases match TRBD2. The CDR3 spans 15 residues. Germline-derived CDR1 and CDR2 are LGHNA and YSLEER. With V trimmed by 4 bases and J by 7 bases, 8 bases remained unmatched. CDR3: CASSPLAGPPNTQYF. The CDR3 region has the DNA TGCGCCAGCAGCCCACTAGCGGGGCCTCCGAATACGCAGTATTTT.

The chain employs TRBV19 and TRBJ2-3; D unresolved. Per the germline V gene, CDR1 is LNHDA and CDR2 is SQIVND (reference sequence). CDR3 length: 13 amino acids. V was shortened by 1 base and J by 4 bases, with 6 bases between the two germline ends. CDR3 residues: CASSIGSSDTQYF. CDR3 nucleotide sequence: TGTGCCAGTAGTATAGGTTCGTCAGATACGCAGTATTTT.

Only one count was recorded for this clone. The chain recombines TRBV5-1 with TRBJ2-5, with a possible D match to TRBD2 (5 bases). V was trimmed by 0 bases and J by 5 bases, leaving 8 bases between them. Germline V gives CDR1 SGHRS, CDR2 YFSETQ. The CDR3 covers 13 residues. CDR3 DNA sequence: TGCGCCAGCAGCTTGGCGGGATGGGAGACCCAGTACTTC. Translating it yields CASSLAGWETQYF.

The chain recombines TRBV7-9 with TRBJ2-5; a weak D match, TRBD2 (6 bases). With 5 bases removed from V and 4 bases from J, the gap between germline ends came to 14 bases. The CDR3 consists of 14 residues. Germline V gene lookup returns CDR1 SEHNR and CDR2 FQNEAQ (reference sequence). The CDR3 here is CASSVTGGGETQYF. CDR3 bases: TGTGCCAGCAGCGTAACTGGGGGAGGAGAGACCCAGTACTTC.

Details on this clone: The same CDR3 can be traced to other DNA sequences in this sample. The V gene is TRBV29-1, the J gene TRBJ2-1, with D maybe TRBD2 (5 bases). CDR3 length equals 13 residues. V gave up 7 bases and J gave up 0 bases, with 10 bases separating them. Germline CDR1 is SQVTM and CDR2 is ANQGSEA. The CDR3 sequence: CSAIGSSYNEQFF. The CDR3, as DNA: TGCAGCGCAATTGGGAGCTCCTACAATGAGCAGTTCTTC.

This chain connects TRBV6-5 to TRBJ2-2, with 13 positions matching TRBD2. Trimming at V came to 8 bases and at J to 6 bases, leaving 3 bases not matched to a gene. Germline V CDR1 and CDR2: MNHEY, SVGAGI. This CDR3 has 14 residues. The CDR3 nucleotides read TGTGCCAGCGGACTAGCGGGAGAGCCCGGGGAGCTGTTTTTT. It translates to CASGLAGEPGELFF.

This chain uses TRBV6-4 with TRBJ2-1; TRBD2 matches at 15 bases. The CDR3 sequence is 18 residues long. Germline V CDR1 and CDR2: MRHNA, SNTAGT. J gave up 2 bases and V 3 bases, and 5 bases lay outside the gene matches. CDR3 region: CASSEGLAGGNPYNEQFF. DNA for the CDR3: TGTGCCAGCAGTGAGGGACTAGCGGGAGGAAATCCCTACAATGAGCAGTTCTTC.

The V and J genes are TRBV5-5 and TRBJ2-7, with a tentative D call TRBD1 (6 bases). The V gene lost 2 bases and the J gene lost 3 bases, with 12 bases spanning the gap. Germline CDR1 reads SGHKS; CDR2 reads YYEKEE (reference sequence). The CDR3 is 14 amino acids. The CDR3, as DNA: TGTGCCAGCAGCTTCCGGGACAACTACTACGAGCAGTACTTC. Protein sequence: CASSFRDNYYEQYF.

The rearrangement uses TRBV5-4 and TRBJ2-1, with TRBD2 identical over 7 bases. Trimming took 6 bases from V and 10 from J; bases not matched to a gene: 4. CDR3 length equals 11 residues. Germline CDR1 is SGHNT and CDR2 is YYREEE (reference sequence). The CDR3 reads CASTLRGEQFF. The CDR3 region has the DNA TGTGCCAGCACATTGCGGGGGGAGCAGTTCTTC.